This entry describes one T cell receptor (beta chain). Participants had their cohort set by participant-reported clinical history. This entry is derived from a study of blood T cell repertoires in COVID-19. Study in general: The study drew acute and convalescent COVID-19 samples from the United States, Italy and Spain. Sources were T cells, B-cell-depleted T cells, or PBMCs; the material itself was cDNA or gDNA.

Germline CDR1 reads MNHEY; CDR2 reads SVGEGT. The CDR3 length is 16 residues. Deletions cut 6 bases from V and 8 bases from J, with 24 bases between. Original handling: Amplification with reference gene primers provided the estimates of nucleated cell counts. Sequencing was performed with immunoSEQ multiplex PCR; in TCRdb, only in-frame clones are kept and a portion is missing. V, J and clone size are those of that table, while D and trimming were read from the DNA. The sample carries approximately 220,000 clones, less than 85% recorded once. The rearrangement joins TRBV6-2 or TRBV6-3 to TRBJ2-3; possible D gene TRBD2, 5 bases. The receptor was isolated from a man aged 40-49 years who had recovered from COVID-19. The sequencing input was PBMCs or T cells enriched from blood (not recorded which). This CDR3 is CASSFAGSASGGTQYF. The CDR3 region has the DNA TGTGCCAGCAGCTTTGCCGGGTCTGCCTCCGGAGGTACGCAGTATTTT.